The 4 T cell receptor beta chains below all came from one sample that was sequenced in a study of PD-1 blockade in mismatch repair-deficient tumors. Produced via immunoSEQ multiplex PCR; TCRdb's table is partial and in-frame only. The data show around 14,000 clones, about 80% seen once. These receptors lack a known antigen. Time point noted: roughly 11-day in vitro stimulation with candidate neoantigen peptide 5. The sample consisted of cells cultured in vitro, taken from a patient treated with pembrolizumab. The source is an adult with mismatch repair-deficient cancer.

J is TRBJ2-3 and V is TRBV28, with D hard to call. Trimming took off 5 bases at V and 0 bases at J, with 21 bases between the two ends. The CDR3 runs 18 residues. The germline V gene has CDR1 MDHEN and CDR2 SYDVKM. The CDR3 DNA is TGTGCCAGCAGTAGTAGGGTAGGGTCAGGTACTAGCACAGATACGCAGTATTTT. Translated: CASSSRVGSGTSTDTQYF.

The chain joins TRBV9 to TRBJ2-3; 8 bases align to TRBD1. CDR1 and CDR2 (germline): SGDLS, YYNGEE. Trimming cost V 4 bases and J 2 bases; bases outside gene matches: 6. The CDR3 length is 15 residues. The CDR3 nucleotides are TGTGCCAGCAGCATCGGACAGGGCCCCACAGATACGCAGTATTTT. Residues: CASSIGQGPTDTQYF.

V usage is TRBV6-1 and J usage is TRBJ1-2; D gene unclear. V shed 4 bases and J shed 7 bases, with 16 bases lying between them. CDR1 and CDR2 (germline): MNHNS, SASEGT. The CDR3 is 14 amino acids. The chain's CDR3 is CASSAIEGGFGYTF. CDR3 bases: TGTGCCAGCAGTGCCATCGAGGGCGGGTTTGGCTACACCTTC.

This chain uses TRBV6-5 with TRBJ1-1; no definite D call. The V end lost 2 bases, the J end lost 3 bases, and 13 bases lay between the germline ends. There are 15 residues in the CDR3. Looked up from germline, CDR1 is MNHEY and CDR2 is SVGAGI. CDR3 sequence: CASSYGSGTYTEAFF. The CDR3, as DNA: TGTGCCAGCAGTTACGGATCGGGAACTTACACTGAAGCTTTCTTT.